These 3 T cell receptor beta chains came from one sample sequenced in a study of cytomegalovirus exposure and HLA in healthy donors. It was with 60 Vbeta and 13 Jbeta primers that the PCR ran. Libraries were prepared by immunoSEQ multiplex PCR; TCRdb keeps only in-frame clonotypes and omits some of them. The sample shows 96,000 or so clones, approximately 72% of them seen only once. Source material: PBMCs. The receptors originated from a woman between 65 and 79 years old in good health and CMV-seropositive.

This chain links TRBV5-4 with TRBJ1-2; 8 nucleotides match TRBD1. J was trimmed by 3 bases and V by 4 bases; bases with no gene match: 11. Germline V gene sequence: CDR1 SGHNT, CDR2 YYREEE (reference sequence). The CDR3 totals 16 residues. The CDR3 spells CASSKGQGRLDYGYTF. In DNA form, the CDR3 reads TGTGCCAGCAGCAAAGGACAGGGAAGGTTGGACTATGGCTACACCTTC.

This clone appeared once. The V gene is TRBV7-2, the J gene TRBJ2-5; 10 nucleotides align to TRBD2. CDR3 length: 15 amino acids. From germline, CDR1 is SGHTA and CDR2 FQGNSA. V shed 5 bases, J shed 5 bases, and the junction held 8 bases outside the gene matches. CDR3 amino acids: CASSRTSGGAETQYF. As DNA, the CDR3 is TGTGCCAGCAGCCGCACGAGCGGGGGGGCGGAGACCCAGTACTTC.

The genes are TRBV4-1 and TRBJ2-7, with 10 positions matching TRBD2. CDR1 and CDR2 (germline): MGHRA, YSYEKL. The CDR3 contains 15 residues. Trimming removed 3 bases from V and 0 bases from J; junction bases left unmatched: 2. CDR3 nucleotides: TGCGCCAGCAGCCAGGGACTAGCGCTCTCCTACGAGCAGTACTTC. Translating gives CASSQGLALSYEQYF.